These 9 T cell receptor beta chains originate from one sample sequenced in a study of blood T cell repertoires in COVID-19. Generated by immunoSEQ multiplex PCR, the TCRdb table keeps only in-frame clones and is missing some. This table holds some 57,000 clones, over 85% found once. What was sequenced was peripheral blood. These receptors all come from a human donor in a cohort sampled during active COVID-19.

Written as DNA, the CDR3 is TGTGCCAGCAGCCGGGACAGGGAGGCAGATACGCAGTATTTT. Its protein product is CASSRDREADTQYF. The chain combines TRBV7-3 with TRBJ2-3, with 9 positions matching TRBD1. Germline assignment: CDR1 SGHTA and CDR2 FQGTGA. The CDR3 covers 14 residues. V shed 5 bases, J shed 4 bases, and the junction held 4 bases outside the gene matches.

The V gene is TRBV5-4, the J gene TRBJ2-1; tentative D call: TRBD2 (6 bases). The CDR3 length is 15 residues. The V gene's germline CDR1 is SGHNT and CDR2 YYREEE (reference sequence). Trimming removed 7 bases at V and 5 bases at J, with 19 bases between. CDR3 nucleotide sequence: TGTGCCAGCCGCATCCAGGGAGGTCAACACAATGAGCAGTTCTTC. Its protein is CASRIQGGQHNEQFF.

The chain uses TRBV19 and TRBJ1-1, with D possibly matching TRBD1 (5 bases). The germline CDR1 and CDR2 sequences are LNHDA and SQIVND (reference sequence). The CDR3 is made up of 16 amino acids. The V end was cut by 3 bases, the J end by 0 bases, with 14 bases between. The CDR3 DNA sequence: TGTGCCAGTAGTATCCGCAGGGTGAATATGAACACTGAAGCTTTCTTT. It translates to CASSIRRVNMNTEAFF.

The chain combines TRBV6-4 with TRBJ2-6; D unclear. Germline CDR1 is MRHNA and CDR2 is SNTAGT. V lost 10 bases and J 0 bases, leaving 13 bases between the germline ends. CDR3 length: 15 amino acids. The CDR3 bases are TGTGCCACCGAACATTCGCTCTCTGGGGCCAACGTCCTGACTTTC. It yields the protein CATEHSLSGANVLTF.

V usage is TRBV27 and J usage is TRBJ2-3; tentative D call: TRBD1 (5 bases). This CDR3 comprises 14 residues. V was trimmed by 6 bases and J by 5 bases, leaving 15 bases between them. Looked up from germline, CDR1 is MNHEY and CDR2 is SMNVEV (reference sequence). CDR3 residues: CASRKIGAEDTQYF. The CDR3 nucleotides are TGTGCCAGCAGAAAAATAGGGGCGGAAGATACGCAGTATTTT.

This CDR3 is CASRLGTSGRTDTQYF. Written as DNA, the CDR3 is TGTGCCAGCAGACTGGGGACTAGCGGACGCACAGATACGCAGTATTTT. The chain joins TRBV27 to TRBJ2-3, with 11 bases fitting TRBD2. The CDR3 spans 16 residues. CDR1 is MNHEY and CDR2 is SMNVEV in the germline V gene (reference sequence). After removal of 6 bases from V and 1 base from J, the junction contained 6 bases not matched to a gene.

V and J are TRBV11-2 and TRBJ2-2; 12 bases are shared with TRBD2. Unmatched junction bases numbered 7, after V lost 1 base and J lost 4 bases. This CDR3 has 18 amino acids. Germline V lookup: CDR1 SGHAT, CDR2 FQNNGV. The CDR3 region is CASSLVGSSGGGTGELFF. In DNA, the CDR3 is TGTGCCAGCAGCTTAGTTGGTTCTAGCGGGGGGGGCACCGGGGAGCTGTTTTTT.

This rearrangement joins TRBV6-2 or TRBV6-3 to TRBJ1-4; tentatively, D is TRBD1 (6 bases). Germline V gene data show CDR1 as MNHEY and CDR2 as SVGEGT. CDR3 length: 18 amino acids. V shed 6 bases and J shed 0 bases, with 20 bases lying between them. In DNA form, the CDR3 reads TGTGCCAGCAGCAATCTAACGGGACACCTTGCAACTAATGAAAAACTGTTTTTT. This translates into CASSNLTGHLATNEKLFF.

This chain joins TRBV27 and TRBJ2-7, with TRBD1 as a possible D gene (6 bases). V dropped 3 bases and J dropped 2 bases, with 14 bases sitting between them. Germline V gene sequence: CDR1 MNHEY, CDR2 SMNVEV (reference sequence). This CDR3 has 15 residues. This chain's CDR3 is CASSFTGLTTYEQYF. CDR3 DNA sequence: TGTGCCAGCAGTTTTACAGGGCTGACAACCTACGAGCAGTACTTC.